Below, one T cell receptor (beta chain) is given with its context. Its target is not known. This table comes from immunoSEQ multiplex PCR, and its TCRdb copy is limited to in-frame clones, with some not included. The table includes tens of thousands of clones, 70% to 90% detected once. Germline CDR1 GTSNPN, CDR2 SVGIG (reference sequence). Trimming took off 5 bases at V and 0 bases at J, with 17 bases between the two ends. The CDR3 covers 15 residues. These data come from a study of T cell responses to AZD1222 COVID-19 vaccine. In the study overall: Both about-4-week and about-12-week second-dose recipients were combined.

Study results and limitations: Vaccine-associated CD4 TCRs ranged over spike, dominating at 160-218 and 743-854. Among the donors, most were white British and more were female, and clonal diversity was possibly underestimated. At baseline, seropositivity was found in only a handful of AZD1222 recipients.

The clonotype originates from an adult in good health. The sample consisted of peripheral blood, taken on day 0 of AZD1222 vaccination. The chain employs TRBV30 and TRBJ2-7; the D call may be TRBD1 or TRBD2 (5 bases each). In nucleotides, the CDR3 is TGTGCCTGGGCGCCTGGGACGTACTACTCCTACGAGCAGTACTTC. Its translation: CAWAPGTYYSYEQYF.